This T cell receptor beta chain was identified during a study of OX40 agonist ivuxolimab in advanced cancers. In the study overall: The diagnoses of dose-escalation patients were hepatocellular carcinoma, melanoma, renal cell or head and neck cancer. Past anti-PD-1, anti-PD-L1 or anti-CTLA-4 therapy was accepted, and 30% to 45% had received some.

About this clone: Its target is not known.

Baseline was the first blood sampling point, followed by cycle 4 day 1 and cycle 7 day 1. Findings of the study overall: CD8+ T cells showed, on average, more clonal expansion than CD4+ cells.

Assay: immunoSEQ multiplex PCR; the TCRdb copy retains only in-frame clones and omits some. Here the sample spans approximately 90,000 clones, roughly nine tenths being singletons. This sample comprised CD4+ or CD8+ T cells sorted from blood, obtained in a trial of the OX40 agonist ivuxolimab. The receptor was derived from an adult with an advanced solid tumor such as melanoma, head and neck, liver or kidney cancer.

CDR3 DNA: TGTGCCAGCAGCCAAGCGGGGGGTCTCTCCTACGAGCAGTACTTC. This translates into CASSQAGGLSYEQYF. The chain employs TRBV4-2 and TRBJ2-7, with 7 bases aligning to TRBD2. Germline CDR1 and CDR2: LGHNA and YNFKEQ. Trimming cost V 1 base and J 0 bases; bases outside gene matches: 3. The CDR3 is 15 amino acids.